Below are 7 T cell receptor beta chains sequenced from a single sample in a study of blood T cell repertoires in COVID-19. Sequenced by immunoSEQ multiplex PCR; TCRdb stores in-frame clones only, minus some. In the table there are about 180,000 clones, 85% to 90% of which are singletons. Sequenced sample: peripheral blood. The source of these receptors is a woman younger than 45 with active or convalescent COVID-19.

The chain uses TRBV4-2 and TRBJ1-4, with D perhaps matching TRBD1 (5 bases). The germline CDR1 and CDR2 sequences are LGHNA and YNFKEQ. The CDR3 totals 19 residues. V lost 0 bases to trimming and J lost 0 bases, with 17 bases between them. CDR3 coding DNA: TGTGCCAGCAGCCAAGATGGTTTGGACACTGATGCAACTAATGAAAAACTGTTTTTT. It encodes CASSQDGLDTDATNEKLFF.

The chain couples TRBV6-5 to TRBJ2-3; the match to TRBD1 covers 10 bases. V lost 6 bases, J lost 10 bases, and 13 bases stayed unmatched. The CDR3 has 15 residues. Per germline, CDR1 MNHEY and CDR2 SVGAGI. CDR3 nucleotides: TGTGCCAGCAGGGCCGACAGGGGGCCGCCTGCTGCGCAGTATTTT. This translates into CASRADRGPPAAQYF.

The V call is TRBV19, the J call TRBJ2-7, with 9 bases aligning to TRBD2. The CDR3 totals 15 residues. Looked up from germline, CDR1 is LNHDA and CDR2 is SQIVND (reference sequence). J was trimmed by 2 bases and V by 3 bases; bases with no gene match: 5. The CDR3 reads CASSIGGGAPYEQYF. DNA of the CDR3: TGTGCCAGTAGTATCGGCGGGGGGGCACCCTACGAGCAGTACTTC.

In DNA, the CDR3 is TGTGCCAGCAGCTCCGGGACAGGGACCTACGAGCAGTACTTC. Its protein is CASSSGTGTYEQYF. This sequence joins TRBV11-3 and TRBJ2-7, with TRBD1 matching over 9 bases. The CDR3 runs 14 residues. Germline V CDR1 and CDR2: SGHNT, YENEEA. The V segment lost 4 bases and the J segment 2 bases; nucleotides outside the gene matches: 3.

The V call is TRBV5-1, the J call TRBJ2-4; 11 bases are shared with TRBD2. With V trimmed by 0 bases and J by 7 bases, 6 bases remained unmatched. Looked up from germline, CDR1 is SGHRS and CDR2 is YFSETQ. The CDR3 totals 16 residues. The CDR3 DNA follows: TGCGCCAGCAGCTTGGAGGCGCTAGCGGGAGGTAACATTCAGTACTTC. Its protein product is CASSLEALAGGNIQYF. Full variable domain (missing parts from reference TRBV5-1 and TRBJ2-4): KAGVTQTPRYLIKTRGQQVTLSCSPISGHRSVSWYQQTPGQGLQFLFEYFSETQRNKGNFPGRFSGRQFSNSRSEMNVSTLELGDSALYLCASSLEALAGGNIQYFGAGTRLSVL.

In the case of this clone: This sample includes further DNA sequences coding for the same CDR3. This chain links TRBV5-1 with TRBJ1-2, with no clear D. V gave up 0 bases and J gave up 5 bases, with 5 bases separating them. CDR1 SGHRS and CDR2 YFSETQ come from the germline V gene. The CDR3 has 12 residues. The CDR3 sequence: CASSLDSYGYTF. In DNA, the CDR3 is TGCGCCAGCAGCTTGGACAGTTATGGCTACACCTTC.

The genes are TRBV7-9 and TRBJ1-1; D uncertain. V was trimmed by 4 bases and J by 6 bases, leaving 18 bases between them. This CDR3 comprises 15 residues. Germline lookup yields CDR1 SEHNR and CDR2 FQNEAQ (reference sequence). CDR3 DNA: TGTGCCAGCAGCTCAAAGGAGATCCGGGTGCCTGAAGCTTTCTTT. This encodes CASSSKEIRVPEAFF.